A selection of T cell receptor beta chains follows, all from one sample in a study of CD8+ T cells in alopecia areata. Libraries were prepared by immunoSEQ multiplex PCR; TCRdb keeps only in-frame clonotypes and omits some of them. The sample lists some 170,000 clones, around 60% occurring once. The input for sequencing was CD4+ T cells sorted from blood, taken at week 0. Receptors originate from a human donor with alopecia areata. Each CDR3 is given with its conserved first and last residue. A D gene is named only where the DNA matches it firmly. Some rows have no size entry. The others give once, few or many, or a class for an expanded clone.

TRBJ2-3 TRBV5-1 NA NA 14 CASSLGGTTDTQYF TGCGCCAGCAGCTTGGGTGGGACCACAGATACGCAGTATTTT
TRBJ2-5 TRBV7-6 NA TRBD2 16 CASSRGLAGGLETQYF TGTGCCAGCAGCAGGGGACTAGCGGGGGGGCTGGAGACCCAGTACTTC
TRBJ2-2 TRBV7-9 many NA 12 CASSLAEGELFF TGTGCCAGCAGCTTAGCCGAAGGGGAGCTGTTTTTT
TRBJ1-1 TRBV29-1 NA TRBD1 14 CSVAPGTVNTEAFF TGCAGCGTTGCCCCCGGGACAGTGAACACTGAAGCTTTCTTT
TRBJ2-5 TRBV5-5 NA NA 14 CASSLSQKQETQYF TGTGCCAGCAGCTTGTCTCAGAAACAAGAGACCCAGTACTTC
TRBJ2-3 TRBV27 NA NA 13 CASSFFSSDTQYF TGTGCCAGCAGTTTTTTCAGTTCAGATACGCAGTATTTT
TRBJ2-1 TRBV5-1 NA NA 12 CASSFAPQRQFF TGCGCCAGCAGCTTTGCCCCCCAAAGGCAGTTCTTC
TRBJ2-3 TRBV6-5 NA NA 12 CASSYGARDLYF TGTGCCAGCAGTTACGGGGCCCGGGATCTGTATTTT
TRBJ2-5 TRBV5-1 few NA 14 CASSFGLVQETQYF TGCGCCAGCAGCTTTGGACTGGTACAAGAGACCCAGTACTTC
TRBJ1-4 TRBV27 NA TRBD1 16 CASSPPGDRVGEKLFF TGTGCCAGCAGTCCGCCCGGGGACAGGGTTGGTGAAAAACTGTTTTTT
TRBJ2-5 TRBV30 few TRBD1 16 CAWRRTLDRGPETQYF TGTGCCTGGAGACGGACCCTCGACAGGGGGCCGGAGACCCAGTACTTC
TRBJ2-5 TRBV29-1 NA NA 10 CSVEEETQYF TGCAGCGTTGAAGAGGAGACCCAGTACTTC
TRBJ1-6 TRBV9 NA NA 12 CASSLPQSPLHF TGTGCCAGCAGCCTACCCCAATCACCCCTCCACTTT
TRBJ1-6 TRBV7-7 few NA 11 CASSCPGTQAF TGTGCCAGCAGCTGTCCCGGGACCCAGGCGTTT
TRBJ2-2 TRBV30 NA TRBD1 16 CAWRDGTGVWTGELFF TGTGCCTGGAGGGATGGGACAGGGGTATGGACCGGGGAGCTGTTTTTT
TRBJ2-2 TRBV29-1 few TRBD1 14 CSVLRQGNTGELFF TGCAGCGTACTCCGACAGGGAAACACCGGGGAGCTGTTTTTT
TRBJ1-1 TRBV29-1 few NA 13 CSVERQKNTEAFF TGCAGCGTTGAGCGGCAGAAGAACACTGAAGCTTTCTTT
TRBJ2-5 TRBV5-1 NA NA 15 CASSWQTGTQETQYF TGCGCCAGCAGCTGGCAGACAGGCACCCAAGAGACCCAGTACTTC
TRBJ2-3 TRBV14 few TRBD2 15 CASSRTSGNTDTQYF TGTGCCAGCAGCCGTACTAGCGGCAACACAGATACGCAGTATTTT
TRBJ2-7 TRBV6-5 NA NA 15 CASSGLEDFRYEQYF TGTGCCAGCAGTGGCCTAGAGGACTTCCGCTACGAGCAGTACTTC
TRBJ2-5 TRBV2 once NA 13 CATHSSGGETQYF TGTGCCACTCACTCCTCAGGGGGGGAGACCCAGTACTTC
TRBJ1-1 TRBV23-1 NA NA 17 CASSPRRTPPSNTEAFF TGCGCCAGCAGCCCCCGGCGGACTCCCCCGTCGAACACTGAAGCTTTCTTT
TRBJ2-1 TRBV6-1 NA NA 15 CASSEWRGRYSEQFF TGTGCCAGCAGTGAGTGGCGGGGGCGGTATAGTGAGCAGTTCTTC
TRBJ1-2 TRBV29-1 few NA 14 CSAETRGRGGGYTF TGCAGCGCCGAAACTAGGGGAAGGGGCGGTGGCTACACCTTC
TRBJ2-7 TRBV30 NA NA 12 CAWSALALGQYF TGTGCCTGGAGTGCTCTAGCCTTAGGGCAGTACTTC
TRBJ1-1 TRBV25-1 NA NA 12 CASSEGAGEAFF TGTGCCAGCAGTGAAGGGGCAGGGGAAGCTTTCTTT